One sample yielded the 18 T cell receptor beta chains listed below, sequenced in a study of cytomegalovirus exposure and HLA in healthy donors. PCR involved 60 Vbeta and 13 Jbeta primers. Repertoires were generated with immunoSEQ multiplex PCR, while TCRdb's copy carries only in-frame clones and drops some. The sample yields 150,000 to 200,000 clones, approximately 79% seen once. Sequences were obtained from PBMCs. These receptors all come from a man in his forties or fifties in good health and CMV-seropositive.

The chain couples TRBV9 to TRBJ1-2, with TRBD1 as a possible D gene (6 bases). This CDR3 region has 13 residues. V gave up 4 bases and J gave up 5 bases, with 12 bases separating them. CDR1 is SGDLS and CDR2 is YYNGEE in the germline V gene. CDR3 bases: TGTGCCAGCAGCCGGGGGGCCGTTTATGGCTACACCTTC. It yields the protein CASSRGAVYGYTF.

The chain joins TRBV5-1 to TRBJ1-1; TRBD1 aligns across 7 bases. Germline CDR1 reads SGHRS; CDR2 reads YFSETQ. With 4 bases clipped from V and 3 bases from J, the junction kept 6 bases outside the gene matches. The CDR3 contains 14 residues. Here the CDR3 reads CASSPGTAYTEAFF. DNA for the CDR3: TGCGCCAGCAGCCCCGGGACAGCCTACACTGAAGCTTTCTTT.

The CDR3 nucleotides read TGTGCCAGCAGCTTGGTTCTAGGAACAGATACGCAGTATTTT. The encoded protein is CASSLVLGTDTQYF. The V call is TRBV5-6, the J call TRBJ2-3; D gene uncertain. Germline V gene lookup returns CDR1 SGHDT and CDR2 YYEEEE. V lost 0 bases, J lost 3 bases, and 8 bases lay in between. The CDR3 length is 14 residues. The variable domain in full, completed from reference TRBV5-6 and TRBJ2-3, reads DAGVTQSPTHLIKTRGQQVTLRCSPKSGHDTVSWYQQALGQGPQFIFQYYEEEERQRGNFPDRFSGHQFPNYSSELNVNALLLGDSALYLCASSLVLGTDTQYFGPGTRLTVL.

J is TRBJ2-1 and V is TRBV6-5, with 7 nucleotides matching TRBD1. The germline gives CDR1 MNHEY, CDR2 SVGAGI. There are 16 residues in the CDR3. The junction had 8 bases not matched to a gene; V was cut back by 0 bases and J by 6 bases. CDR3 region: CASSYSWDSIFNEQFF. CDR3 sequence (DNA): TGTGCCAGCAGTTACTCCTGGGACAGTATTTTCAATGAGCAGTTCTTC.

The J gene is TRBJ1-6, the V gene TRBV28; maybe TRBD1 (6 bases). From germline, CDR1 is MDHEN and CDR2 SYDVKM. CDR3 length equals 16 residues. With 5 bases removed from V and 2 bases from J, the gap between germline ends came to 13 bases. CDR3 coding DNA: TGTGCCAGCAGTGTAGGCGGGGGGCCCTATAATTCACCCCTCCACTTT. Residues: CASSVGGGPYNSPLHF.

The table lists this clone with a count of one. The gene calls are TRBV10-3 and TRBJ1-4; TRBD1 matches at 7 bases. The germline V gene encodes CDR1 ENHRY and CDR2 SYGVKD. With V trimmed by 0 bases and J by 7 bases, 2 bases remained unmatched. This CDR3 contains 14 residues. In DNA, the CDR3 is TGTGCCATCAGTGAGTCGACAGGGACTGAAAAACTGTTTTTT. This codes for CAISESTGTEKLFF.

V usage is TRBV4-2 and J usage is TRBJ1-1; D may be TRBD1 (5 bases). The germline V gene has CDR1 LGHNA and CDR2 YNFKEQ. Trimming took off 0 bases at V and 3 bases at J, with 17 bases between the two ends. The CDR3 sequence is 17 residues long. DNA for the CDR3: TGTGCCAGCAGCCAAGAGGGGGTTGTTGGGGGGTACACTGAAGCTTTCTTT. Protein product: CASSQEGVVGGYTEAFF.

This clone was counted a few times. The junction departs from germline at one end; a sequencing error may be responsible. The chain is built from TRBV7-9 and TRBJ1-6; D possibly corresponds to TRBD1 (5 bases). Germline lookup yields CDR1 SEHNR and CDR2 FQNEAQ (reference sequence). CDR3 length equals 12 residues. The CDR3 here is CSSSFWGGPLHF. DNA of the CDR3: TGTTCCAGCAGCTTTTGGGGCGGTCCCCTCCACTTT.

The chain recombines TRBV21-1 with TRBJ2-1; TRBD1, as called in the table, went unchecked against the DNA. TRBV21-1 corresponds to a pseudogene. The CDR3 extends over 14 amino acids. This chain's CDR3 is CASSRSTAREEQFF. Written as DNA, the CDR3 is TGTGCCAGCAGCAGGTCGACAGCCCGTGAGGAGCAGTTCTTC.

The chain carries TRBV10-3 and TRBJ2-7; TRBD1 aligns across 7 bases. CDR1 is ENHRY and CDR2 is SYGVKD in the germline V gene. This CDR3 comprises 16 residues. V lost 3 bases, J lost 2 bases, and 10 bases stayed unmatched. CDR3 DNA sequence: TGTGCCATCAGTGACTACCAGGACAGGAGTACCTACGAGCAGTACTTC. It yields the protein CAISDYQDRSTYEQYF.

The V call is TRBV7-3, the J call TRBJ1-1, with a tentative D call TRBD1 (5 bases). V lost 5 bases and J lost 11, with 21 bases in between. This CDR3 is 14 amino acids long. CDR1 is SGHTA, CDR2 FQGTGA, per germline. The CDR3 here is CASSPGGKFGGAFF. The CDR3 nucleotides are TGTGCCAGCAGCCCGGGGGGGAAGTTCGGAGGGGCTTTCTTT.

This clone appeared a few times. V usage is TRBV28 and J usage is TRBJ1-1; 10 positions match TRBD1. V was pared by 3 bases and J by 8 bases, with 9 bases of the junction left unmatched. This CDR3 is 15 amino acids long. In germline, CDR1 is MDHEN, CDR2 SYDVKM. CDR3 DNA: TGTGCCAGCAGTTTGTCCGACAGGGGGCGAGGAGAAGCTTTCTTT. Its translation: CASSLSDRGRGEAFF.

The chain is built from TRBV5-1 and TRBJ1-5; 8 bases agree with TRBD1. Trimming at V came to 4 bases and at J to 2 bases, leaving 5 bases not matched to a gene. CDR1 and CDR2 from the germline V gene are SGHRS and YFSETQ. The length of the CDR3 is 15 residues. CDR3 residues: CASSTGQGGNQPQHF. CDR3 DNA sequence: TGCGCCAGCAGCACCGGACAGGGAGGCAATCAGCCCCAGCATTTT.

The V gene is TRBV25-1, the J gene TRBJ2-4; D not resolved. The V end was cut by 11 bases, the J end by 5 bases, with 10 bases between. The CDR3 totals 11 residues. Germline V gene data show CDR1 as MGHDK and CDR2 as SYGVNS. CDR3 DNA sequence: TGTGCCTCCGACTTCCAAAACATTCAGTACTTC. This translates into CASDFQNIQYF.

The chain carries TRBV13 and TRBJ1-5, with D perhaps TRBD1 (6 bases). The CDR3 totals 14 residues. Germline V gene sequence: CDR1 PRHDT, CDR2 FYEKMQ (reference sequence). V dropped 4 bases and J dropped 4 bases, with 11 bases sitting between them. In DNA form, the CDR3 reads TGTGCCAGCAGCTCGGGGGGCAGGAATCAGCCCCAGCATTTT. It specifies CASSSGGRNQPQHF.

This clone has just a few counts. Here the CDR3 DNA reads TGTGCCAGCAGTCCCTATGGGTCAGCGGGGGGGCGGGAGCAGTACGTC. The encoded protein is CASSPYGSAGGREQYV. The chain carries TRBV28 and TRBJ2-7, with 10 bases fitting TRBD2. The CDR3 contains 16 residues. V shed 5 bases and J 7 bases; nucleotides not matched to a gene: 14. The germline gives CDR1 MDHEN, CDR2 SYDVKM.

V gene TRBV6-1 combines with J gene TRBJ2-1, with 9 bases lining up with TRBD2. The J segment lost 7 bases and the V segment lost 1 base, leaving 5 bases of the junction unmatched. Germline loops: CDR1 MNHNS, CDR2 SASEGT. This CDR3 is built from 15 residues. CDR3: CASSEGSGGSNEQFF. The DNA for the CDR3 is TGTGCCAGCAGTGAAGGGAGCGGGGGGTCAAATGAGCAGTTCTTC.

The chain links TRBV5-1 to TRBJ2-5; TRBD1 agrees at 9 bases. The germline CDR1 and CDR2 sequences are SGHRS and YFSETQ. J gave up 5 bases and V 4 bases, and 12 bases lay outside the gene matches. The CDR3 is 16 residues long. The CDR3 DNA follows: TGCGCCAGCAGCCTCCTTACAGGGGGCCAAGGGGAGACCCAGTACTTC. This codes for CASSLLTGGQGETQYF.